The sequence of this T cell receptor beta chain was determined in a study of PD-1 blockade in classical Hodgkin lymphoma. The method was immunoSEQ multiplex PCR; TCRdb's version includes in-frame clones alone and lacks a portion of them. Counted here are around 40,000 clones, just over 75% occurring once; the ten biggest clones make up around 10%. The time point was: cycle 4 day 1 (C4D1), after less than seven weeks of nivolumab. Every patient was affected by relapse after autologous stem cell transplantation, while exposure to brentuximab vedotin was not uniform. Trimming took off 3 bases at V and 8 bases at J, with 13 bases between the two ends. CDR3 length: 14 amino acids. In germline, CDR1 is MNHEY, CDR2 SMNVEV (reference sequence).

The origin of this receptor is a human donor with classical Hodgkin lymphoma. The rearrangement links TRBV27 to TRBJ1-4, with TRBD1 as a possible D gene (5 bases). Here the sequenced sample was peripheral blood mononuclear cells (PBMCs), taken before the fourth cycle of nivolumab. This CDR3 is CASSFSRAREKLFF. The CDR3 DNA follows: TGTGCCAGCAGTTTCAGCAGGGCGAGGGAAAAACTGTTTTTT.